The 10 T cell receptor beta chains reported below all come from one sample, sequenced in a study of technical replicates of blood from several donors. TCRdb's copy holds only in-frame clones and misses some; the assay was immunoSEQ multiplex PCR. The sample has approximately 45,000 clones; roughly 96% are singletons. Sequencing used T cells isolated from PBMCs. These receptors were taken from a human donor in good health.

This rearrangement joins TRBV7-3 to TRBJ2-2, with unresolved D. Germline V gene lookup returns CDR1 SGHTA and CDR2 FQGTGA. Trimming stripped 1 base from V and 7 bases from J, with 4 bases between. CDR3 length: 12 amino acids. CDR3 DNA sequence: TGTGCCAGCAGCTTAATAGTCGGGGAGCTGTTTTTT. Its protein is CASSLIVGELFF.

The chain joins TRBV6-5 to TRBJ2-7; D is possibly TRBD2 (6 bases). The CDR3 has 15 residues. V was pared by 6 bases and J by 1 base, with 16 bases between. CDR1 is MNHEY, CDR2 SVGAGI, per germline. CDR3 residues: CASRNDAGRSYEQYF. CDR3 bases: TGTGCCAGCAGGAACGATGCCGGGAGATCCTACGAGCAGTACTTC.

The chain combines TRBV15 with TRBJ1-1; possibly TRBD1 for D (6 bases). CDR1 is LNHNV and CDR2 is YYDKDF in the germline V gene (reference sequence). The CDR3 has 15 amino acids. Trimming cost V 0 bases and J 1 base, with 9 bases left between them. The CDR3 protein is CATSRDLQGNTEAFF. CDR3 sequence (DNA): TGTGCCACCAGCAGAGATCTACAGGGGAACACTGAAGCTTTCTTT.

The rearrangement uses TRBV10-3 and TRBJ1-5; weak D call: TRBD1 (5 bases). V lost 0 bases and J lost 2, with 8 bases in between. The CDR3 contains 15 residues. Germline V lookup: CDR1 ENHRY, CDR2 SYGVKD. The CDR3 region has the DNA TGTGCCATCAGTGAGTCGATAGGGGGCAATCAGCCCCAGCATTTT. Encoded protein: CAISESIGGNQPQHF.

The chain uses TRBV11-2 and TRBJ2-3; 7 nucleotides align to TRBD2. Germline assignment: CDR1 SGHAT and CDR2 FQNNGV. The CDR3 consists of 15 residues. V lost 8 bases, J lost 3 bases, and 11 bases stayed unmatched. In DNA, the CDR3 is TGTGCCAGCTTCTGGGGCGGGAGTCTGACAGATACGCAGTATTTT. Protein: CASFWGGSLTDTQYF.

V usage is TRBV7-9 and J usage is TRBJ1-1, with unresolved D. The CDR3 contains 15 residues. V dropped 5 bases and J dropped 0 bases, with 13 bases sitting between them. CDR1 SEHNR and CDR2 FQNEAQ come from the germline V gene (reference sequence). CDR3 region: CASSDIGGLNTEAFF. CDR3 nucleotides: TGTGCCAGCAGCGACATAGGAGGTTTGAACACTGAAGCTTTCTTT.

The chain employs TRBV10-1 and TRBJ2-5, with TRBD2 matching 7 bases. CDR1 and CDR2 from the germline V gene are WNHNN and SYGVQD (reference sequence). The ends lost 8 bases at V and 1 base at J; junction bases unmatched: 13. This CDR3 has 16 residues. CDR3 sequence reads: CASEVGEGELQETQYF. DNA for the CDR3: TGCGCCAGCGAGGTAGGGGAGGGAGAGCTCCAAGAGACCCAGTACTTC.

This chain links TRBV25-1 with TRBJ2-7; D not certain. V lost 3 bases to trimming and J lost 2 bases, with 14 bases between them. Germline CDR1 reads MGHDK; CDR2 reads SYGVNS. This CDR3 contains 15 residues. The CDR3 region has the DNA TGTGCCAGCAGTGATCTGGCAGGCCGGCCCTACGAGCAGTACTTC. Protein: CASSDLAGRPYEQYF.

V and J are TRBV15 and TRBJ1-2, with D maybe TRBD1 (5 bases). The CDR3 is 15 amino acids. The V end was cut by 5 bases, the J end by 2 bases, with 15 bases between. From germline, CDR1 is LNHNV and CDR2 YYDKDF (reference sequence). Here the CDR3 reads CATSPSRGLNYGYTF. CDR3 sequence (DNA): TGTGCCACCAGCCCCAGTAGGGGTTTGAACTATGGCTACACCTTC.

This chain uses TRBV6-5 with TRBJ2-7; 8 positions agree with TRBD1. Germline lookup yields CDR1 MNHEY and CDR2 SVGAGI. V gave up 6 bases and J gave up 1 base; unmatched junction bases: 8. The CDR3 runs 15 residues. CDR3 nucleotides: TGTGCCAGCAGCCACCGGGACAGGAATTCCTACGAGCAGTACTTC. Translation gives CASSHRDRNSYEQYF.